This section outlines one TCR beta chain sequence together with its context. Its antigen is still unknown. Sampling of alopecia areata patients yielded lesional scalp punch biopsies as well as peripheral blood. RNA extraction and reverse transcription yielded cDNA as sequencing template. Clones were sequenced by immunoSEQ multiplex PCR, and TCRdb holds only the in-frame ones, with some missing. The profile covers 170,000 or so clones, with around 60% appearing a single time and roughly 14% taken by the ten largest. This sample was taken from a study of CD8+ T cells in alopecia areata. Study-wide context: Tofacitinib was taken orally by treated patients, and the dose was 5 to 10 mg twice daily. The drug, tofacitinib, lasted 6 to 18 months, followed by 6 months off drug. Findings and limits, study-wide: Scalp sequencing also captures normal skin's resident alphabeta T cells.

CDR1 and CDR2 from the germline V gene are SGHTA and FQGNSA. The V and J ends lost 1 base and 2 bases respectively, with 9 bases between them. The CDR3 loop spans 15 amino acids. The TCR originated in a human donor with alopecia areata. This sample comprised CD4+ T cells sorted from blood, obtained at week 0. The chain recombines TRBV7-2 with TRBJ1-5; D unclear. CDR3 sequence (DNA): TGTGCCAGCAGCTTAGGGTCCGGGGGCAATCAGCCCCAGCATTTT. Its protein product is CASSLGSGGNQPQHF.